Listed below are T cell receptor beta chains from one sample, sequenced in a study of cytomegalovirus exposure and HLA in healthy donors. TCRdb's table, derived via immunoSEQ multiplex PCR, lists solely in-frame clones and lacks some. The sample records about 160,000 clones, over 80% being singletons. Sequences were obtained from PBMCs. The receptors shown here come from a young woman in good health and CMV-seronegative. Each CDR3 is given with its conserved first and last residue. Expanded clones are given a class, and other clones once, few, many or no size at all.

>.|TRBV6-6|TRBJ1-2
CASSATAYGYTF
>few|TRBV28|TRBJ2-7
CASRPPARRDEQYF
>.|TRBV4-2|TRBJ1-2
CASSLGNSVDGYTF
>.|TRBV27|TRBJ2-7
CASSSPGQGRYEQYF
>.|TRBV28|TRBJ1-5
CASSVTINQPQHF
>.|TRBV6-1|TRBJ2-3
CASRIAAISTDTQYF
>few|TRBV19|TRBJ2-6
CASTSFSSASGANGLTF
>.|TRBV6-1|TRBJ1-3
CASSVKLFGNTIYF
>.|TRBV6-5|TRBJ2-7
CASSYSGTGTYEQYF
>once|TRBV15|TRBJ1-4
CATSRDRDSHYEKLFF
>.|TRBV5-1|TRBJ1-1
CASSPRTTGLNTEAFF
>.|TRBV5-1|TRBJ1-4
CASRAGQQTATNEKLFF
>.|TRBV7-9|TRBJ1-5
CASSSPTGGQHF
>.|TRBV5-6|TRBJ1-2
CASSRQGGSYTF
>.|TRBV2|TRBJ1-4
CASSYRQSNEKLFF
>few|TRBV7-9|TRBJ2-5
CASSISNQETQYF
>.|TRBV6-5|TRBJ1-1
CASSYNRNTEAFF
>.|TRBV5-1|TRBJ1-2
CASSLERGASNYGYTF
>.|TRBV5-4|TRBJ1-2
CASSQDWSYGYTF
>once|TRBV27|TRBJ1-1
CASSSKAWSVGTEAFF
>.|TRBV5-4|TRBJ1-2
CASSLSGGYYGYTF
>.|TRBV18|TRBJ1-5
CASSPGQDRQPQHF
>.|TRBV30|TRBJ2-5
CAWYTEKKTQYF
>.|TRBV29-1|TRBJ1-1
CSAERGMNTEAFF
>.|TRBV11-2|TRBJ2-5
CASSLRLAGGQGLETQYF
>.|TRBV25-1|TRBJ1-1
CASSEYGRGSRNTEAFF
>.|TRBV12-5|TRBJ1-5
CASGPDRGRRPQHF
>.|TRBV6-5|TRBJ2-7
CASSYFVKTSYEQYF
>.|TRBV25-1|.
CASSEGTGSSGEQYF
>.|TRBV7-3|TRBJ2-3
CASSLSRGAGDTQYF
>.|TRBV6-1|TRBJ1-2
CASSDWQANYGYTF
>.|TRBV20-1|TRBJ1-1
CRGQGSTEAFF